Below are 28 T cell receptor beta chains sequenced from a single sample in a study of blood T cell repertoires in COVID-19. Some clones are missing from TCRdb's copy, which holds only in-frame ones; the method was immunoSEQ multiplex PCR. The table includes 96,000 or so clones, roughly 84% detected once. Material for sequencing was peripheral blood. The receptors stem from a woman older than 75 with acute or convalescent COVID-19.

The chain couples TRBV7-6 to TRBJ1-6; 12 nucleotides agree with TRBD1. V lost 5 bases, J lost 0 bases, and 14 bases stayed unmatched. Germline V gene data show CDR1 as SGHVS and CDR2 as FNYEAQ. The CDR3 extends over 21 amino acids. The CDR3 DNA is TGTGCCAGCAGCGTATTCTCTGGGACAGGGGGCGGTAGCTCCTATAATTCACCCCTCCACTTT. This translates into CASSVFSGTGGGSSYNSPLHF.

The J gene is TRBJ2-2, the V gene TRBV27; 9 nucleotides match TRBD1. V lost 5 bases and J lost 6; bases outside the gene matches: 7. Germline V gene lookup returns CDR1 MNHEY and CDR2 SMNVEV (reference sequence). CDR3 size: 15 residues. Here the CDR3 reads CASSPGTGWAGELFF. The CDR3 bases are TGTGCCAGCAGTCCGGGGACAGGGTGGGCCGGGGAGCTGTTTTTT.

The chain carries TRBV27 and TRBJ2-6; TRBD1 agrees at 8 bases. The V gene's germline CDR1 is MNHEY and CDR2 SMNVEV (reference sequence). V was pared by 10 bases and J by 0 bases, with 8 bases of the junction left unmatched. There are 16 residues in the CDR3. CDR3 sequence reads: CATRTGLNSGANVLTF. The DNA for the CDR3 is TGTGCCACCCGGACAGGGCTAAACTCTGGGGCCAACGTCCTGACTTTC.

The chain carries TRBV12-5 and TRBJ1-4, with 8 positions matching TRBD1. This CDR3 spans 15 amino acids. CDR1 is LGHNT and CDR2 is FRNRAP in the germline V gene. V dropped 2 bases and J dropped 7; count of bases not matched to a gene: 6. The CDR3 is CASGLPGQGGEKLFF. The DNA of the CDR3 is TGTGCTAGTGGTTTGCCCGGACAGGGCGGTGAAAAACTGTTTTTT.

The chain joins TRBV7-9 to TRBJ2-1, with D maybe TRBD2 (5 bases). CDR1 and CDR2 from the germline V gene are SEHNR and FQNEAQ (reference sequence). V lost 2 bases and J lost 3, with 11 bases in between. The CDR3 length is 15 residues. CDR3 DNA sequence: TGTGCCAGCAGCTTATCGACTACCTTCTACAATGAGCAGTTCTTC. Residues: CASSLSTTFYNEQFF.

The gene calls are TRBV20-1 and TRBJ1-1; D is possibly TRBD1 (5 bases). Germline values: CDR1 DFQATT, CDR2 SNEGSKA (reference sequence). This CDR3 region has 16 residues. V was pared by 3 bases and J by 4 bases, with 21 bases between. CDR3 in amino acids: CSASFPLGGFVTEAFF. In DNA form, the CDR3 reads TGCAGTGCTAGTTTTCCGTTGGGGGGGTTCGTCACTGAAGCTTTCTTT.

V usage is TRBV4-3 and J usage is TRBJ1-2; TRBD1 is a possible D gene (6 bases). Trimming took 10 bases from V and 5 from J, leaving 29 bases between them. Germline CDR1 LGHNA, CDR2 YSLEER. This CDR3 region has 17 residues. CDR3 loop: CATSPSDIQWGPYGYTF. For the CDR3, the DNA is TGCGCCACCTCCCCTAGTGACATTCAGTGGGGGCCATATGGCTACACCTTC.

CDR3 coding DNA: TGCGCCAGCAGTCCGACAGGGAGTCAGCCCCAGCATTTT. Amino acid sequence: CASSPTGSQPQHF. V gene TRBV23-1 combines with J gene TRBJ1-5; 7 bases agree with TRBD1. TRBV23-1 is filed as an ORF, its function uncertain. The CDR3 has 13 residues. J was trimmed by 6 bases and V by 4 bases; bases with no gene match: 3.

This chain connects TRBV20-1 to TRBJ1-4; no clear D. V lost 7 bases, J lost 6 bases, and 9 bases lay in between. The V gene's germline CDR1 is DFQATT and CDR2 SNEGSKA (reference sequence). CDR3 size: 11 residues. The CDR3 DNA is TGCAGTGGGACTCAGGATGAAAAACTGTTTTTT. Its protein product is CSGTQDEKLFF.

This rearrangement joins TRBV7-2 to TRBJ2-6; 7 bases are a match to TRBD1. The CDR3 is 16 amino acids. The trim removed 5 bases at V and 0 bases at J, leaving 4 bases unmatched. Germline loops: CDR1 SGHTA, CDR2 FQGNSA. In DNA, the CDR3 is TGTGCCAGCAGCCGGACAGGTCGCTCTGGGGCCAACGTCCTGACTTTC. Protein: CASSRTGRSGANVLTF.

The chain employs TRBV6-1 and TRBJ1-5; D remains unclear. CDR1 and CDR2 from the germline V gene are MNHNS and SASEGT. The CDR3 runs to 15 residues. The V gene lost 2 bases and the J gene lost 1 base, with 9 bases spanning the gap. The CDR3 spells CASSESPPSNQPQHF. In DNA form, the CDR3 reads TGTGCCAGCAGTGAATCTCCTCCCAGCAATCAGCCCCAGCATTTT.

The chain links TRBV28 to TRBJ1-2; TRBD1 matches at 8 bases. With V trimmed by 10 bases and J by 7 bases, 11 bases remained unmatched. The CDR3 covers 13 residues. Germline loops: CDR1 MDHEN, CDR2 SYDVKM. The CDR3 DNA sequence: TGTGCCATAACTCAGGGGGCGCGGAGTGGCTACACCTTC. Protein product: CAITQGARSGYTF.

The chain links TRBV6-2 or TRBV6-3 to TRBJ2-7, with D perhaps matching TRBD1 (5 bases). With 7 bases removed from V and 2 bases from J, the gap between germline ends came to 12 bases. The CDR3 is made up of 13 amino acids. Germline CDR1 is MNHEY and CDR2 is SVGEGT. The CDR3 loop is CASTPRAAYEQYF. In DNA form, the CDR3 reads TGTGCCAGCACCCCCAGGGCTGCCTACGAGCAGTACTTC.

The CDR3 region has the DNA TGTGCCAGCAGTCTAGGGACAGGGAAGGGGGATACGCAGTATTTT. Translated: CASSLGTGKGDTQYF. V and J are TRBV6-6 and TRBJ2-3; 9 positions match TRBD1. Germline CDR1 is MNHNY and CDR2 is SVGAGI (reference sequence). The CDR3 is 15 residues long. J lost 6 bases, V lost 5 bases, and 9 bases had no gene match.

The chain has TRBV28 and TRBJ1-4; TRBD1 is a possible D gene (6 bases). Germline V gene data show CDR1 as MDHEN and CDR2 as SYDVKM. The CDR3 is made up of 16 amino acids. Between the trimmed V and J ends, which lost 6 bases and 0 bases, there was a span of 14 bases. The CDR3, as DNA: TGTGCCAGCAGCGCGGCGGGGGCAACAACTAATGAAAAACTGTTTTTT. It translates to CASSAAGATTNEKLFF.

The chain uses TRBV18 and TRBJ1-5, with TRBD1 matching 11 bases. Trimming at V came to 6 bases and at J to 11 bases, leaving 12 bases not matched to a gene. Germline V gene lookup returns CDR1 KGHSH and CDR2 LQKENI. CDR3 length: 15 amino acids. This CDR3 reads CASSDTGTGGEAQHF. The CDR3 nucleotides read TGTGCCAGCTCGGACACCGGGACAGGGGGGGAAGCCCAGCATTTT.

V is TRBV7-9 and J is TRBJ1-1; D possibly corresponds to TRBD1 (5 bases). Germline lookup yields CDR1 SEHNR and CDR2 FQNEAQ (reference sequence). CDR3 length: 13 residues. The V gene lost 9 bases and the J gene lost 0 bases, with 11 bases spanning the gap. In nucleotides, the CDR3 is TGTGCCAGTCTTGACAGCATGAACACTGAAGCTTTCTTT. Translation: CASLDSMNTEAFF.

This clone was detected a few times. The CDR3 DNA follows: TGCAGCGGCTCGCGGGGCCCTGGAAACACCATATATTTT. It yields the protein CSGSRGPGNTIYF. The chain employs TRBV29-1 and TRBJ1-3, with a weak D call TRBD1 (5 bases). Germline loops: CDR1 SQVTM, CDR2 ANQGSEA. The CDR3 length is 13 residues. The ends were cut back, 7 bases at V and 2 bases at J, with 12 bases in the middle.

The chain combines TRBV11-2 with TRBJ1-5; D is perhaps TRBD1 (6 bases). The CDR3 is 15 residues long. V lost 4 bases to trimming and J lost 0 bases, with 10 bases between them. The V gene's germline CDR1 is SGHAT and CDR2 FQNNGV. This CDR3 reads CASSSGHPSNQPQHF. Here the CDR3 DNA reads TGTGCCAGCAGCTCGGGACACCCTAGCAATCAGCCCCAGCATTTT.

This chain connects TRBV6-2 or TRBV6-3 to TRBJ1-6; D gene ambiguous. CDR3 length: 16 amino acids. Trimming took off 8 bases at V and 2 bases at J, with 16 bases between the two ends. Germline V gene lookup returns CDR1 MNHEY and CDR2 SVGEGT. The CDR3 region has the DNA TGTGCCAGCGGCTACTCGACTTTGGCCTATAATTCACCCCTCCACTTT. Amino acid sequence: CASGYSTLAYNSPLHF.

This clone was detected once. The chain carries TRBV6-5 and TRBJ1-5, with 8 bases matching TRBD1. This CDR3 comprises 15 residues. The junction had 12 bases not matched to a gene; V was cut back by 5 bases and J by 9 bases. CDR1 MNHEY and CDR2 SVGAGI come from the germline V gene. The CDR3 protein is CASSQNRGAGGPQHF. In DNA form, the CDR3 reads TGTGCCAGCAGTCAGAACAGGGGGGCAGGCGGGCCCCAGCATTTT.

This sequence joins TRBV7-9 and TRBJ1-1, with TRBD1 matching 9 bases. Germline assignment: CDR1 SEHNR and CDR2 FQNEAQ (reference sequence). The CDR3 consists of 15 residues. V was clipped by 1 base and J by 5 bases; unmatched bases: 5. The CDR3 DNA reads as TGTGCCAGCAGCTTAGGGGACAGGGTAAGGACTGAAGCTTTCTTT. Residues: CASSLGDRVRTEAFF.

This clone was observed a single time. The V gene is TRBV4-3, the J gene TRBJ2-7; no clear D gene. This CDR3 has 16 residues. With 4 bases removed from V and 2 bases from J, the gap between germline ends came to 18 bases. Per the germline V gene, CDR1 is LGHNA and CDR2 is YSLEER. Here the CDR3 reads CASSPRDIDPPYEQYF. The CDR3 DNA reads as TGCGCCAGCAGCCCCCGTGACATAGACCCCCCCTACGAGCAGTACTTC.

This chain connects TRBV7-9 to TRBJ1-1; TRBD1 matches at 8 bases. The CDR3 runs 15 residues. The germline V gene encodes CDR1 SEHNR and CDR2 FQNEAQ (reference sequence). V shed 5 bases and J 4 bases; nucleotides not matched to a gene: 9. The CDR3 nucleotides read TGTGCCAGCAGCGTCAGACAGGGGAGTAGCACTGAAGCTTTCTTT. Amino acid sequence: CASSVRQGSSTEAFF.

The V call is TRBV6-2 or TRBV6-3, the J call TRBJ1-1; 12 nucleotides agree with TRBD1. Trimming took 4 bases from V and 4 from J; bases not matched to a gene: 10. The CDR3 totals 17 residues. Germline loops: CDR1 MNHEY, CDR2 SVGEGT. The CDR3 DNA sequence: TGTGCCAGCAGTTCCATCCCGGGACAGGGGGCAGGCACTGAAGCTTTCTTT. This encodes CASSSIPGQGAGTEAFF.

V gene TRBV10-3 combines with J gene TRBJ1-5, with D unresolved. Trimming pared 6 bases from V and 4 bases from J, leaving 10 bases between. The V gene's germline CDR1 is ENHRY and CDR2 SYGVKD. This CDR3 has 13 amino acids. This CDR3 is CAISPRENQPQHF. The CDR3 bases are TGTGCCATCAGCCCACGTGAGAATCAGCCCCAGCATTTT.

This rearrangement joins TRBV30 to TRBJ2-5, with D perhaps matching TRBD2 (6 bases). Trimming took 0 bases from V and 2 from J, leaving 13 bases between them. The CDR3 length is 15 residues. In germline, CDR1 is GTSNPN, CDR2 SVGIG (reference sequence). CDR3 sequence: CAWSVLGSVQETQYF. Written as DNA, the CDR3 is TGTGCCTGGAGTGTACTCGGGAGCGTGCAAGAGACCCAGTACTTC.

The chain joins TRBV7-9 to TRBJ1-5, with a possible D match to TRBD1 (6 bases). Trimming took off 5 bases at V and 2 bases at J, with 13 bases between the two ends. The CDR3 covers 15 residues. The germline CDR1 and CDR2 sequences are SEHNR and FQNEAQ (reference sequence). This chain's CDR3 is CASSPEQGGNQPQHF. CDR3 coding DNA: TGTGCCAGCAGCCCTGAACAGGGTGGCAATCAGCCCCAGCATTTT.